The subject of this entry is one TCR beta chain. This receptor's antigen is unknown. The input lacks base qualities; no much larger clone sits a single base away. The data originate from a study of identifying expanded T cells in peripheral blood (dated by TCRdb to between 2017 and 2020). In the study overall: Technical replicates were generated by sequencing separate aliquots of the same genomic DNA pool, and four replicates were compared pairwise.

The immunoSEQ Assay, which relies on bias-controlled multiplex PCR amplification of genomic DNA, was used to profile TCRbeta CDR3 regions. Under the source paper's analysis protocol: The absolute abundance of each unique TCRbeta CDR3 region was quantified after sequences were collapsed and filtered. Differential abundance was assessed using a binomial (Fisher-equivalent) model and a beta-binomial model in which time-dependent variance fitted from healthy donors was added. Clones with fewer than 5 combined templates were excluded, and clones with Benjamini-Hochberg FDR below 0.01 were called differentially abundant. Beta-binomial variance was modeled as a function of total template count across the two samples using the form v = (b*log(k)+a)^2. TCRdb took this table from immuneACCESS and kept in-frame rearrangements with V and J called. Such tables lack part of the clones; where checked against another copy, unresolved V genes explain under half of the gap, and the rest is unexplained. The V and J calls and clone size come from that table; D and trimming were worked out from the DNA. This sample lists more than 70,000 clones; approximately 83% were detected once. Clones ranked in the top ten supply roughly 5.5% of the sample.

What the work shows at the level of the full study, not this receptor alone: The binomial model flagged about 1.1 differentially abundant clones between technical replicates but about 16 over approximately 2 weeks and about 19 over approximately 4 weeks. Across all healthy-donor time intervals, the beta-binomial model significantly lowered both the number of clones called differentially abundant and the false-positive rate. Across all healthy donors, variance in clone template counts between approximately two-week samples was found to increase significantly with total template count. The authors expected that biological variance in healthy repertoires might rise further over much longer intervals, such as months to years.

The cysteine opens and the phenylalanine closes a CDR3 of 14 amino acids. Of the read, only the CDR3 DNA is kept; its 42 bases are in frame from base 1. From V the trimming removes 3 bases and from J it removes 3 bases, while the gene matches leave 6 bases of the junction unaccounted for. CDR1 and CDR2 were assigned from the germline V gene as SGDLS and YYNGEE. No immune events, such as infections, were documented for the healthy donors during the collection period. Time-dependent variance in a beta-binomial model of T-cell clone differential abundance was calibrated using healthy-donor blood repertoires as a training cohort. The training cohort comprised roughly ten healthy donors, 3 female and 7 male. An age range of roughly 29 to 65 years, with an average of roughly 47 years, was recorded for the donors. Whole blood was collected from each healthy donor at three time points spaced 2 to 3 weeks apart and obtained from a commercial supplier. Genomic DNA was extracted from unsorted whole blood for immunosequencing.

Sequencing was done on a sample of blood. This clonotype originated in a person between 18 and 75 years old in good health. Recombination connected TRBV9 to TRBJ2-7, with 7 bases aligning to TRBD1. CDR3 reads: CASSASGTVYEQYF. Read as DNA, the sequence is TGTGCCAGCAGCGCCTCCGGGACAGTCTACGAGCAGTACTTC.